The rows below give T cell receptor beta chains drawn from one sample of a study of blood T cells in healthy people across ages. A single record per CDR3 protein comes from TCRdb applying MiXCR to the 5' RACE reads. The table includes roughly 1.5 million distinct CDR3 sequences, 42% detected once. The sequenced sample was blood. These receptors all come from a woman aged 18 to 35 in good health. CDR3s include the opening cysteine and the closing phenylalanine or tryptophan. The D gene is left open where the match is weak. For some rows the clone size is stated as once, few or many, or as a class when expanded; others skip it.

CASSRGQEVSPLHF,TGTGCCAGCAGTAGGGGACAGGAGGTTTCACCCCTCCACTTT,TRBV2,few,TRBJ1-6,TRBD1
CASTKTSGEQYF,TGTGCCAGCACCAAAACTAGCGGAGAACAGTACTTC,TRBV2,many,TRBJ2-4,TRBD2
CASRSDAEKLFF,TGTGCCAGCAGAAGCGACGCCGAAAAACTGTTTTTT,TRBV6-5,-,TRBJ1-4,-
CASSQDTGTYNSPLHF,TGCGCCAGCAGCCAAGATACCGGGACCTATAATTCACCCCTCCACTTT,TRBV4-3,few,TRBJ1-6,-
CASSQAGNPTDTQYF,TGCGCCAGCAGCCAAGCGGGGAACCCCACAGATACGCAGTATTTT,TRBV4-3,-,TRBJ2-3,-
CASKTSGDTDTQYF,TGTGCCAGCAAGACTAGCGGGGACACAGATACGCAGTATTTT,TRBV28,-,TRBJ2-3,TRBD2
CATSREGESRSEQYF,TGTGCCACCAGCAGAGAGGGGGAATCGAGGTCCGAGCAGTACTTC,TRBV15,-,TRBJ2-7,-
CSVESANYGYTF,TGCAGCGTTGAATCCGCTAACTATGGCTACACCTTC,TRBV29-1,-,TRBJ1-2,-
CSARSRSGYTF,TGCAGTGCTAGAAGTCGGAGTGGCTACACCTTC,TRBV20-1,-,TRBJ1-2,-
CASSFLRGGWNYGYTF,TGTGCCAGCAGCTTCCTAAGAGGAGGGTGGAACTATGGCTACACCTTC,TRBV5-6,-,TRBJ1-2,-
CASSLWTPATNEKLFF,TGCGCCAGCAGCCTTTGGACACCTGCAACTAATGAAAAACTGTTTTTT,TRBV5-1,-,TRBJ1-4,-
CASSQDLGLAQFF,TGTGCCAGCAGCCAAGATCTAGGACTAGCACAGTTCTTC,TRBV3-1,few,TRBJ2-1,TRBD2
CASSRNPGLDNEQFF,TGTGCCAGCAGCCGGAACCCGGGACTAGACAATGAGCAGTTCTTC,TRBV7-9,few,TRBJ2-1,TRBD2
CSVEFAVQETQYF,TGCAGCGTTGAATTTGCGGTCCAAGAGACCCAGTACTTC,TRBV29-1,many,TRBJ2-5,-
CASSVWAGSNTEAFF,TGTGCCAGCAGCGTATGGGCAGGATCGAACACTGAAGCTTTCTTT,TRBV9,-,TRBJ1-1,-
CASSLVVRLNEQFF,TGTGCCAGCAGCTTAGTTGTCAGACTCAATGAGCAGTTCTTC,TRBV7-9,few,TRBJ2-1,-
CASSTQGLGNTIYF,TGTGCCAGCAGCACCCAGGGTCTCGGAAACACCATATATTTT,TRBV14,-,TRBJ1-3,-
CATAGPSNTGELFF,TGTGCCACCGCCGGACCCTCGAACACCGGGGAGCTGTTTTTT,TRBV24-1,-,TRBJ2-2,-
CSARVVAADKGYTF,TGCAGTGCTAGAGTGGTGGCAGCTGATAAAGGCTACACCTTC,TRBV20-1,few,TRBJ1-2,-
CSVDREDEQYF,TGCAGCGTTGACAGGGAAGACGAGCAGTACTTC,TRBV29-1,-,TRBJ2-7,-
CASSVTGVGETQYF,TGTGCCAGCAGCGTGACAGGGGTGGGAGAGACCCAGTACTTC,TRBV7-6,few,TRBJ2-5,TRBD1
CASSEGTGSYEQYF,TGCGCCAGCAGTGAGGGGACCGGGTCCTACGAGCAGTACTTC,TRBV10-2,few,TRBJ2-7,-
CSARERNTGELFF,TGCAGTGCTAGGGAACGAAACACCGGGGAGCTGTTTTTT,TRBV20-1,few,TRBJ2-2,-
CAISDRDRGRIYGYTF,TGTGCCATCAGTGACCGAGACAGGGGGCGCATCTATGGCTACACCTTC,TRBV10-3,few,TRBJ1-2,TRBD1
CASSRIGGNTGELFF,TGTGCCAGCAGCCGAATCGGGGGGAACACCGGGGAGCTGTTTTTT,TRBV7-3,few,TRBJ2-2,-
CSVEEVRQAFGGYTF,TGCAGCGTTGAAGAGGTCAGACAGGCCTTCGGCGGCTACACCTTC,TRBV29-1,many,TRBJ1-2,-
CSVDRTGGTEAFF,TGCAGCGTTGACCGAACAGGGGGCACTGAAGCTTTCTTT,TRBV29-1,-,TRBJ1-1,TRBD1
CASSVDEVGYTEAFF,TGTGCCAGCAGCGTAGATGAGGTCGGGTACACTGAAGCTTTCTTT,TRBV9,few,TRBJ1-1,-
CASSYSPPNTQYF,TGTGCCAGCAGCTATAGCCCCCCAAATACGCAGTATTTT,TRBV7-2,-,TRBJ2-3,-
CASSQVVRDGNTIYF,TGCGCCAGCAGCCAGGTCGTCAGGGACGGAAACACCATATATTTT,TRBV4-1,-,TRBJ1-3,-
CSVASGSTQYF,TGCAGCGTTGCTAGCGGGAGCACGCAGTATTTT,TRBV29-1,-,TRBJ2-3,TRBD2
CASSPLTGLPYNEQFF,TGTGCCAGCAGCCCACTAACAGGGCTCCCCTACAATGAGCAGTTCTTC,TRBV7-2,once,TRBJ2-1,-
CASGHDRGWETQYF,TGTGCCAGCGGCCACGACAGGGGATGGGAGACCCAGTACTTC,TRBV11-1,-,TRBJ2-5,TRBD1
CATKYIMNTEAFF,TGTGCCACAAAATACATCATGAACACTGAAGCTTTCTTT,TRBV6-2/TRBV6-3,-,TRBJ1-1,-
CASSQAAGDYNEQFF,TGCGCCAGCAGCCAAGCAGCGGGGGACTACAATGAGCAGTTCTTC,TRBV4-3,few,TRBJ2-1,TRBD2
CASRIRGGWAETQYF,TGTGCCAGCAGGATACGGGGGGGATGGGCAGAGACCCAGTACTTC,TRBV5-6,once,TRBJ2-5,TRBD2
CASSVRRESYNEQFF,TGTGCCAGCAGTGTTCGGCGGGAGTCCTACAATGAGCAGTTCTTC,TRBV6-1,-,TRBJ2-1,TRBD2
CASSVGVSNEQYF,TGTGCCAGCAGCGTAGGGGTTAGCAACGAGCAGTACTTC,TRBV9,few,TRBJ2-7,-
CSGRVFGAGGANVLTF,TGCAGTGGGCGGGTTTTTGGGGCAGGAGGGGCCAACGTCCTGACTTTC,TRBV20-1,-,TRBJ2-6,-
CSVGSGLTEQFF,TGCAGCGTTGGCTCTGGACTCACCGAGCAGTTCTTC,TRBV29-1,once,TRBJ2-1,-
CASMMTSGRTDTQYF,TGTGCCAGCATGATGACTAGCGGGAGGACAGATACGCAGTATTTT,TRBV2,-,TRBJ2-3,TRBD2
CASSFSGLAGAQYF,TGTGCCAGCAGTTTCTCGGGACTAGCGGGAGCCCAGTACTTC,TRBV28,-,TRBJ2-5,TRBD2
CAISEGLNTEAFF,TGTGCCATCAGTGAGGGGCTGAACACTGAAGCTTTCTTT,TRBV10-3,-,TRBJ1-1,-
CASPEGTVLWEQYF,TGTGCCAGCCCAGAGGGAACGGTGCTATGGGAGCAGTACTTC,TRBV21-1,-,TRBJ2-5,-
CASSLGVAPYNEQFF,TGTGCCAGCAGCTTAGGCGTTGCCCCCTACAATGAGCAGTTCTTC,TRBV7-9,few,TRBJ2-1,-
CASSYWGTWYF,TGTGCCAGCAGTTACTGGGGGACGTGGTACTTC,TRBV6-5,-,TRBJ2-7,-
CAGSPTLGGGDFNEKLFF,TGTGCCGGCAGCCCCACCTTGGGAGGAGGGGACTTTAATGAAAAACTGTTTTTT,TRBV7-9,-,TRBJ1-4,-
CASREQTGGSYEQYF,TGTGCCAGCAGGGAGCAGACAGGGGGTAGCTACGAGCAGTACTTC,TRBV7-8,-,TRBJ2-7,TRBD1
CSARRDRAGEQYF,TGCAGTGCTAGGCGGGACAGGGCTGGCGAGCAGTACTTC,TRBV20-1,few,TRBJ2-7,TRBD1
CASSQEFGRVVGNQPQHF,TGCGCCAGCAGCCAAGAATTCGGCAGGGTGGTGGGCAATCAGCCCCAGCATTTT,TRBV4-1,few,TRBJ1-5,-
CASSPGLALPHEQFF,TGTGCCAGCAGCCCCGGGCTAGCCCTCCCCCATGAGCAGTTCTTC,TRBV11-2,-,TRBJ2-1,-
CASSPIQGARGTDTQYF,TGTGCCAGCAGTCCAATCCAGGGGGCCCGTGGCACAGATACGCAGTATTTT,TRBV28,-,TRBJ2-3,TRBD1